These 24 T cell receptor beta chains came from one sample sequenced in a study of cytomegalovirus exposure and HLA in healthy donors. Primers for the PCR totalled 60 Vbeta and 13 Jbeta. The table came from immunoSEQ multiplex PCR; TCRdb's copy has only in-frame clones and leaves some out. The profile shows about 170,000 clones, approximately 70% of them singletons. The sequenced material came from PBMCs. These receptors all stem from a man aged 35-49 years in good health and CMV-seropositive.

This clone was observed a handful of times. V is TRBV7-2 and J is TRBJ2-2; 10 bases are shared with TRBD1. CDR1 and CDR2 from the germline V gene are SGHTA and FQGNSA. The CDR3 is 16 residues long. The trim removed 3 bases at V and 5 bases at J, leaving 6 bases unmatched. The CDR3 sequence is CASSLGDRGRTGELFF. CDR3 in DNA: TGTGCCAGCAGCTTGGGGGACAGGGGACGGACCGGGGAGCTGTTTTTT. The whole variable domain, filled in from reference TRBV7-2 and TRBJ2-2, reads GAGVSQSPSNKVTEKGKDVELRCDPISGHTALYWYRQSLGQGLEFLIYFQGNSAPDKSGLPSDRFSAERTGGSVSTLTIQRTQQEDSAVYLCASSLGDRGRTGELFFGEGSRLTVL.

The chain recombines TRBV7-3 with TRBJ2-3; weak D call: TRBD2 (5 bases). Trimming took off 5 bases at V and 5 bases at J, with 8 bases between the two ends. The CDR3 contains 12 residues. CDR1 is SGHTA, CDR2 FQGTGA, per germline. The CDR3 nucleotides read TGTGCCAGCAGCCAACGGGGAGATACGCAGTATTTT. Protein sequence: CASSQRGDTQYF.

This clone was seen only a few times. The chain is built from TRBV7-3 and TRBJ2-5, with TRBD1 matching 10 bases. V was pared by 5 bases and J by 5 bases, with 5 bases of the junction left unmatched. Germline-derived CDR1 and CDR2 are SGHTA and FQGTGA. This CDR3 has 14 amino acids. DNA of the CDR3: TGTGCCAGCAGCCCGACAGGGGGCGAGGAGACCCAGTACTTC. It yields the protein CASSPTGGEETQYF.

This clone was recorded only once. This chain connects TRBV29-1 to TRBJ2-5, with 9 nucleotides matching TRBD1. In germline, CDR1 is SQVTM, CDR2 ANQGSEA. This CDR3 contains 13 residues. Trimming removed 6 bases from V and 11 bases from J; junction bases left unmatched: 13. Written as DNA, the CDR3 is TGCAGCGTGGGGGAGGGGACAGGGATTGAGCAGTACTTC. This codes for CSVGEGTGIEQYF.

This clone appeared a few times. The J gene is TRBJ2-7, the V gene TRBV21-1; TRBD1, the table's D call, was not compared with the DNA. TRBV21-1 constitutes a pseudogene. This CDR3 is built from 13 residues. The CDR3: CASSTGTGDEQYF. Written as DNA, the CDR3 is TGTGCCAGCAGCACCGGGACAGGGGACGAGCAGTACTTC.

Here the CDR3 reads CASSVVPRDTEAFF. CDR3 nucleotides: TGTGCCAGCAGCGTAGTCCCTCGGGACACTGAAGCTTTCTTT. This chain connects TRBV9 to TRBJ1-1; D is unresolved. Trimming stripped 0 bases from V and 3 bases from J, with 9 bases between. The length of the CDR3 is 14 residues. Germline lookup yields CDR1 SGDLS and CDR2 YYNGEE.

The chain has TRBV5-4 and TRBJ1-2; D call uncertain. Trimming cost V 1 base and J 8 bases, with 9 bases left between them. CDR1 and CDR2 from the germline V gene are SGHNT and YYREEE (reference sequence). The CDR3 is made up of 12 amino acids. CDR3 residues: CASSLYPEGYTF. DNA for the CDR3: TGTGCCAGCAGCTTGTACCCGGAGGGCTACACCTTC.

This chain connects TRBV4-3 to TRBJ1-1; D gene uncertain. In germline, CDR1 is LGHNA, CDR2 YSLEER. V lost 4 bases to trimming and J lost 7 bases, with 13 bases between them. The CDR3 runs 13 residues. The CDR3 is CASSPTPGFEAFF. CDR3 DNA: TGCGCCAGCAGCCCTACCCCGGGGTTTGAAGCTTTCTTT.

V usage is TRBV7-8 and J usage is TRBJ2-5; the match to TRBD1 covers 7 bases. V lost 1 base to trimming and J lost 2 bases; unmatched junction nucleotides: 4. In germline, CDR1 is SGHVS, CDR2 FQNEAQ. This CDR3 contains 15 residues. CDR3 protein: CASSLGWGQQETQYF. The CDR3 region has the DNA TGTGCCAGCAGCTTAGGTTGGGGACAGCAAGAGACCCAGTACTTC.

This clone was found a few times. The V and J genes are TRBV6-1 and TRBJ1-2; 10 bases match TRBD1. Germline CDR1 and CDR2: MNHNS and SASEGT. This CDR3 has 13 residues. In DNA, the CDR3 is TGTTCAAGTTTAGGGACAGGGGCCTATGGCTACACCTTC. Translating gives CSSLGTGAYGYTF.

This sequence joins TRBV9 and TRBJ2-1, with TRBD1 matching 7 bases. Losses at the gene ends were 0 bases for V and 4 bases for J; bases not matched to a gene: 4. The germline V gene has CDR1 SGDLS and CDR2 YYNGEE. This CDR3 comprises 15 residues. The CDR3 nucleotides are TGTGCCAGCAGCGTAGAGGGGGCGCGTTACAATGAGCAGTTCTTC. Translation gives CASSVEGARYNEQFF.

The rearrangement links TRBV5-8 to TRBJ2-7; weak D call: TRBD2 (5 bases). Germline assignment: CDR1 SGHTS and CDR2 YDEGEE. This CDR3 is 15 amino acids long. V was trimmed by 1 base and J by 9 bases, leaving 20 bases between them. DNA for the CDR3: TGTGCCAGCAGCTTGACCGGGCGAATCTCAGGAGGGCAGTACTTC. Residues: CASSLTGRISGGQYF.

The J gene is TRBJ1-6, the V gene TRBV4-3, with 7 bases fitting TRBD1. The CDR3 consists of 18 residues. In germline, CDR1 is LGHNA, CDR2 YSLEER. The junction had 9 bases not matched to a gene; V was cut back by 4 bases and J by 0 bases. The CDR3 protein is CASSPEDRTSSYNSPLHF. CDR3 nucleotides: TGCGCCAGCAGCCCCGAGGACAGGACCAGCTCCTATAATTCACCCCTCCACTTT.

This sequence joins TRBV6-5 and TRBJ1-1; D gene unclear. Germline loops: CDR1 MNHEY, CDR2 SVGAGI. This CDR3 region has 12 residues. Trimming left V 4 bases short and J 2 bases short, with 5 bases between. CDR3 in DNA: TGTGCCAGCAGTTTGTCTAACACTGAAGCTTTCTTT. It codes for CASSLSNTEAFF.

A word on this clone: In the same sample, other DNA sequences code for this CDR3. CDR3 region: CASSAGQGSYEQYF. The CDR3 region has the DNA TGTGCCAGCAGCGCGGGACAGGGATCCTACGAGCAGTACTTC. This rearrangement joins TRBV7-2 to TRBJ2-7; 9 bases align to TRBD1. The CDR3 contains 14 residues. CDR1 is SGHTA and CDR2 is FQGNSA in the germline V gene. J was trimmed by 1 base and V by 5 bases; bases with no gene match: 3.

CDR3 sequence: CASSQVTGKDAGELFF. CDR3 nucleotide sequence: TGCGCCAGCAGCCAAGTAACAGGGAAAGACGCCGGGGAGCTGTTTTTT. This chain links TRBV4-1 with TRBJ2-2, with D perhaps matching TRBD1 (6 bases). This CDR3 has 16 amino acids. V dropped 1 base and J dropped 6 bases, with 15 bases sitting between them. CDR1 is MGHRA and CDR2 is YSYEKL in the germline V gene.

This clone showed up just a few times. J is TRBJ2-2 and V is TRBV5-1, with D perhaps matching TRBD1 (6 bases). The CDR3 is 16 amino acids. Germline V gene sequence: CDR1 SGHRS, CDR2 YFSETQ. V lost 0 bases and J 4 bases, leaving 13 bases between the germline ends. The chain's CDR3 is CASSLAAGVSTGELFF. In DNA form, the CDR3 reads TGCGCCAGCAGCTTGGCCGCAGGGGTGAGCACCGGGGAGCTGTTTTTT.

The chain joins TRBV27 to TRBJ1-2, with 11 bases identical to TRBD1. The junction had 21 bases not matched to a gene; V was cut back by 5 bases and J by 4 bases. The CDR3 spans 20 residues. Looked up from germline, CDR1 is MNHEY and CDR2 is SMNVEV (reference sequence). CDR3 in amino acids: CASSPPFSIGGQGGFYGYTF. The DNA for the CDR3 is TGTGCCAGCAGTCCCCCTTTCTCGATTGGGGGACAGGGGGGCTTCTATGGCTACACCTTC.

The chain uses TRBV13 and TRBJ2-4; weak D call: TRBD2 (6 bases). The V end was cut by 4 bases, the J end by 1 base, with 17 bases between. CDR1 is PRHDT, CDR2 FYEKMQ, per germline (reference sequence). The CDR3 totals 17 residues. CDR3 bases: TGTGCCAGCAGCTCTGCGTGGGGCGGGGCGGCCAAAAACATTCAGTACTTC. It encodes CASSSAWGGAAKNIQYF.

The rearrangement joins TRBV27 to TRBJ2-7; D not certain. This CDR3 has 14 amino acids. V gave up 6 bases and J gave up 1 base, with 13 bases separating them. Germline CDR1 MNHEY, CDR2 SMNVEV (reference sequence). CDR3 nucleotides: TGTGCCAGCAGCCTCGGCGAGGCATCCTACGAGCAGTACTTC. Translation gives CASSLGEASYEQYF.

The chain recombines TRBV7-6 with TRBJ1-3; the match to TRBD1 covers 7 bases. V lost 1 base and J lost 4; bases outside the gene matches: 7. Germline assignment: CDR1 SGHVS and CDR2 FNYEAQ. The CDR3 totals 16 residues. DNA for the CDR3: TGTGCCAGCAGCTTAGTCCCAGGGGGGACAGGAAACACCATATATTTT. Translating it yields CASSLVPGGTGNTIYF.

This clone was recorded only once. The chain has TRBV9 and TRBJ2-1; TRBD2 matches at 9 bases. Germline CDR1 SGDLS, CDR2 YYNGEE. The CDR3 runs 16 residues. V was pared by 0 bases and J by 8 bases, with 9 bases of the junction left unmatched. CDR3 sequence (DNA): TGTGCCAGCAGCGTAGGGGCGACTAGCGGTCGGGATGAGCAGTTCTTC. This encodes CASSVGATSGRDEQFF. Looking up the rest from reference TRBV9 and TRBJ2-1 gives the full variable domain: DSGVTQTPKHLITATGQRVTLRCSPRSGDLSVYWYQQSLDQGLQFLIQYYNGEERAKGNILERFSAQQFPDLHSELNLSSLELGDSALYFCASSVGATSGRDEQFFGPGTRLTVL.

The rearrangement links TRBV7-9 to TRBJ2-1, with 13 positions matching TRBD2. CDR3 size: 15 residues. Trimming at V came to 5 bases and at J to 8 bases, leaving 6 bases not matched to a gene. From germline, CDR1 is SEHNR and CDR2 FQNEAQ (reference sequence). The CDR3 protein is CASSPWTSGGHEQFF. The CDR3 nucleotides are TGTGCCAGCAGCCCCTGGACTAGCGGGGGACATGAGCAGTTCTTC.

The rearrangement uses TRBV5-1 and TRBJ2-1; D is ambiguous. V shed 4 bases and J shed 9 bases, with 11 bases lying between them. This CDR3 is built from 12 residues. In germline, CDR1 is SGHRS, CDR2 YFSETQ. CDR3 in DNA: TGCGCCAGCAGCATCCCCGAGTTTGAGCAGTTCTTC. Its protein is CASSIPEFEQFF. Together with reference TRBV5-1 and TRBJ2-1, the CDR3 gives the full variable domain: KAGVTQTPRYLIKTRGQQVTLSCSPISGHRSVSWYQQTPGQGLQFLFEYFSETQRNKGNFPGRFSGRQFSNSRSEMNVSTLELGDSALYLCASSIPEFEQFFGPGTRLTVL.